This entry features one TCR beta chain sequence. These data originate in a study of response to subunit inactivated influenza vaccine. The trim removed 3 bases at V and 2 bases at J, leaving 4 bases unmatched. Germline CDR1 ENHRY, CDR2 SYGVKD. The CDR3 is 15 amino acids. TCRdb analysed the RT-PCR reads with MiXCR anew, one entry per CDR3 protein. Of just under 550,000 distinct CDR3 sequences in the sample, roughly 25% were seen once. Separately, the same data were catalogued under a study of T cells expressing NK-cell markers. That work states: TCR beta cDNA was made by 5'RACE template switching with UMIs.

The source is a man in his fifties or sixties who received an inactivated influenza vaccine. V and J are TRBV10-3 and TRBJ2-7; 10 bases align to TRBD1. The specimen was CD4+ T cells sorted from PBMCs, collected 11 to 12 days after vaccination. CDR3 DNA sequence: TGTGCCATCAGTGATTTGGACAGGGGGGCCTACGAGCAGTACTTC. It is translated as CAISDLDRGAYEQYF.